The clone carrying this TCR beta chain appeared a single time. Antigen specificity is unknown. This record comes from a study of Ad26.COV2.S vaccination and SARS-CoV-2 variants. Across the whole study: In the COV1001 trial, the donor was in the Ad26.COV2.S arm. Study observations and caveats: The study found similar non-spike TCR breadth in vaccine and placebo recipients. Following vaccination, spike-specific CD8+ and CD4+ T cell responses reportedly exhibited substantial breadth.

Between the trimmed V and J ends, which lost 4 bases and 0 bases, there was a span of 22 bases. The V gene's germline CDR1 is KGHDR and CDR2 SFDVKD. The CDR3 spans 19 residues. Specified treatment: about 20 received Ad26.COV2.S at low or high dose, single or two shots; several received placebo; per-sample allocation not given. Samples were taken on day 63 after the first vaccine or placebo injection. Boston supplied an adult donor aged 18-55 years. TCRdb's copy holds only in-frame clones and misses some; the assay was immunoSEQ multiplex PCR. In the table there are around 400,000 clones, 70% to 90% of which are singletons.

Sequencing used peripheral blood, obtained in a trial of Ad26.COV2.S vaccine versus placebo. This clonotype originated in a person aged 18-65 years who received the Ad26.COV2.S COVID-19 vaccine or a placebo. The chain recombines TRBV24-1 with TRBJ2-3, with D perhaps matching TRBD2 (7 bases). This CDR3 reads CATSDPKGGGRSSTDTQYF. The DNA of the CDR3 is TGTGCCACCAGTGACCCGAAGGGGGGGGGACGGTCGAGCACAGATACGCAGTATTTT.